This T cell receptor beta chain was captured in a study of T-cell memory formation after mild COVID-19. Study background: TCR clusters were mostly confined to one donor each. Whole-study findings and limits: Balance between CD4 and CD8 was seen in clones contracting day 15 to 85, and a CD4+ lean was seen in later expanders. Whether day 37 second-wave clones are SARS-CoV-2-specific was not confirmed. Pre-infection memory held some responding clones, suggesting pre-existing cross-reactive T cells responded.

The sample holds a few counts of this clonotype. The antigen is not known. Looked up from germline, CDR1 is SEHNR and CDR2 is FQNEAQ (reference sequence). This CDR3 is 13 amino acids long. V lost 1 base to trimming and J lost 12 bases, with 13 bases between them. TCRdb re-analysed the 5' RACE reads in MiXCR, keeping a single row per CDR3 protein. The sample contains over 120,000 distinct CDR3 sequences, about 19% of which appear only once. Input material: PBMCs or a T cell subset sorted from them (not recorded which). V and J are TRBV7-9 and TRBJ2-1; D perhaps matches TRBD1 (5 bases). This receptor was identified in an adult woman who had mild COVID-19 (a few samples of this study predate the infection). Cell type and time point are not known. The CDR3 here is CASSLERPQGQFF. Here the CDR3 DNA reads TGTGCCAGCAGCTTAGAACGGCCTCAGGGGCAGTTCTTC.